The rows below give T cell receptor beta chains drawn from one sample of a study of blood T cell repertoires in COVID-19. Libraries were prepared by immunoSEQ multiplex PCR; TCRdb keeps only in-frame clonotypes and omits some of them. The repertoire has roughly 90,000 clones, 80% to 90% of them found once; the top ten carry 1.1%. Sequenced material: peripheral blood. These receptors were obtained from a human donor in a cohort sampled during active COVID-19. CDR3s include the opening cysteine and the closing phenylalanine or tryptophan. Fields, in order: CDR3 protein, CDR3 DNA, clone size, V gene, D gene, J gene. The D gene is left open where the match is weak. Not every row has a clone size; where given, it reads once, few, many or a size class.

CDR3: CASSPRTGNYGYTF; DNA: TGTGCCAGCAGTCCTCGGACAGGCAACTATGGCTACACCTTC; size: NA; V: TRBV3-1/TRBV3-2; D: TRBD1; J: TRBJ1-2
CDR3: CASRIQGAVRLNTEAFF; DNA: TGTGCCAGCAGAATTCAGGGGGCTGTTAGGCTGAACACTGAAGCTTTCTTT; size: few; V: TRBV27; D: TRBD1; J: TRBJ1-1
CDR3: CASSFDRVPNSPLHF; DNA: TGTGCCAGCAGCTTCGACAGGGTACCCAATTCACCCCTCCACTTT; size: NA; V: TRBV11-2; D: TRBD1; J: TRBJ1-6
CDR3: CASSLGGGTGFSGANVLTF; DNA: TGTGCCAGCAGTTTAGGAGGCGGGACAGGGTTCTCTGGGGCCAACGTCCTGACTTTC; size: NA; V: TRBV28; D: TRBD1; J: TRBJ2-6
CDR3: CASSVEIGLAGVDTIYF; DNA: TGTGCCAGCAGCGTAGAAATTGGTCTGGCAGGCGTTGACACCATATATTTT; size: NA; V: TRBV9; D: NA; J: TRBJ1-3
CDR3: CASSPRPNTEAFF; DNA: TGTGCCAGCAGCCCCAGGCCGAACACTGAAGCTTTCTTT; size: once; V: TRBV7-2; D: NA; J: TRBJ1-1
CDR3: CASSYPGQGNEQYF; DNA: TGTGCCAGCAGTTACCCCGGACAGGGTAATGAGCAGTACTTC; size: NA; V: TRBV6-2/TRBV6-3; D: TRBD1; J: TRBJ2-7
CDR3: CASSLGQGDVLFF; DNA: TGCGCCAGCAGCTTAGGACAGGGCGATGTGCTGTTCTTC; size: NA; V: TRBV5-1; D: TRBD1; J: TRBJ2-1
CDR3: CASSINDGGATNEKLFF; DNA: TGTGCCAGTAGTATAAATGATGGGGGCGCGACTAATGAAAAACTGTTTTTT; size: NA; V: TRBV19; D: NA; J: TRBJ1-4
CDR3: CASTQEGAHSPLHF; DNA: TGTGCCAGCACCCAAGAGGGGGCTCATTCACCCCTCCACTTT; size: NA; V: TRBV3-1/TRBV3-2; D: TRBD1; J: TRBJ1-6
CDR3: CASSLWSGGEQYF; DNA: TGTGCCAGCAGCTTGTGGTCCGGGGGCGAGCAGTACTTC; size: NA; V: TRBV5-4; D: NA; J: TRBJ2-7
CDR3: CASSDRGTSGLADTQYF; DNA: TGTGCCAGCTCCGATCGGGGGACTAGCGGGTTGGCAGATACGCAGTATTTT; size: many; V: TRBV28; D: TRBD2; J: TRBJ2-3
CDR3: CASSASGTSGFQYF; DNA: TGTGCCAGCAGCGCCTCCGGGACTAGCGGTTTCCAGTACTTC; size: NA; V: TRBV9; D: TRBD2; J: TRBJ2-7
CDR3: CASSSGTSVRVGETQYF; DNA: TGTGCCAGCAGCTCCGGGACTAGCGTTCGAGTCGGAGAGACCCAGTACTTC; size: NA; V: TRBV7-9; D: TRBD2; J: TRBJ2-5
CDR3: CASCPQGGHNEQFF; DNA: TGTGCCAGCTGTCCACAGGGAGGGCACAATGAGCAGTTCTTC; size: NA; V: TRBV28; D: NA; J: TRBJ2-1
CDR3: CASTTSRLTGELFF; DNA: TGCGCCAGCACGACTAGCAGATTGACCGGGGAGCTGTTTTTT; size: NA; V: TRBV10-2; D: TRBD2; J: TRBJ2-2
CDR3: CSVGGQRTMNTEAFF; DNA: TGCAGCGTTGGGGGACAGCGTACGATGAACACTGAAGCTTTCTTT; size: NA; V: TRBV29-1; D: TRBD1; J: TRBJ1-1
CDR3: CASSGGGGDIQYF; DNA: TGTGCCAGCAGTGGGGGAGGTGGGGACATTCAGTACTTC; size: NA; V: TRBV2; D: NA; J: TRBJ2-4
CDR3: CAISDGQAYEQYF; DNA: TGTGCCATCAGTGACGGACAGGCCTACGAGCAGTACTTC; size: NA; V: TRBV10-3; D: TRBD1; J: TRBJ2-7
CDR3: CASSSTRGWSAYNSPLHF; DNA: TGTGCCAGCAGCTCCACACGGGGGTGGAGCGCCTATAATTCACCCCTCCACTTT; size: NA; V: TRBV6-2/TRBV6-3; D: NA; J: TRBJ1-6
CDR3: CASNREAGLSNEQFF; DNA: TGTGCCAGCAATCGGGAAGCGGGGCTATCCAATGAGCAGTTCTTC; size: NA; V: TRBV14; D: TRBD2; J: TRBJ2-1
CDR3: CASSPGTSGLIFNEQFF; DNA: TGTGCCAGCAGTCCCGGGACTAGCGGCCTAATATTTAATGAGCAGTTCTTC; size: NA; V: TRBV6-6; D: TRBD2; J: TRBJ2-1
CDR3: CASSEGVGRGYTF; DNA: TGTGCCAGCAGCGAGGGGGTCGGGCGTGGCTACACCTTC; size: once; V: TRBV9; D: NA; J: TRBJ1-2